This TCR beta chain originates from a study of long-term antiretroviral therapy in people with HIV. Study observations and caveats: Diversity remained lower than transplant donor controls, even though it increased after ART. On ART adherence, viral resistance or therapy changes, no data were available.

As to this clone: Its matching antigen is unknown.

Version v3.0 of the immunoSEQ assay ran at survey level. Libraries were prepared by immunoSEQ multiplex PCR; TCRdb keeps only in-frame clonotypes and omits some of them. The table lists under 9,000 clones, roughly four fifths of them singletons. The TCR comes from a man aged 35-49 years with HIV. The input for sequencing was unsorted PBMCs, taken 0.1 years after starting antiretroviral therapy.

The CDR3 coding sequence is TGTGCCAGCAGTTCCGACTCAGCCAGGATGAACACTGAAGCTTTCTTT. Translated, it gives CASSSDSARMNTEAFF. V gene TRBV6-6 combines with J gene TRBJ1-1; the D is unclear. CDR1 and CDR2 (germline): MNHNY, SVGAGI (reference sequence). V was clipped by 4 bases and J by 0 bases, with 15 bases between them. This CDR3 is 16 amino acids long.